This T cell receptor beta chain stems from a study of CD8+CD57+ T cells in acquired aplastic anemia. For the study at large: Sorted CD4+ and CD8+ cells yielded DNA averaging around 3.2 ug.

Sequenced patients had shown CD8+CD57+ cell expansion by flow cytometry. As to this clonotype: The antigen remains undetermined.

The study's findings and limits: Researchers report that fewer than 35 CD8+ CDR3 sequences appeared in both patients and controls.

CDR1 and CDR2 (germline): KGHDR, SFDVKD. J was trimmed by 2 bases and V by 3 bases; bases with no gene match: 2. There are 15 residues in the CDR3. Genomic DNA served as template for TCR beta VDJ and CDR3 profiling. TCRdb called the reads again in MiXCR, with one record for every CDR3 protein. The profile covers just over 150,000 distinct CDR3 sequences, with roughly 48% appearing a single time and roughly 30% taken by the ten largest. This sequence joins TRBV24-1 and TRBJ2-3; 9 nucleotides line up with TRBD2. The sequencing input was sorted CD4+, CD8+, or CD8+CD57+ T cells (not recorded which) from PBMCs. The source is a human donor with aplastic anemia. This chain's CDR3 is CATSDPSGNTDTQYF. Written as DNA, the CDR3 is TGTGCCACCAGTGATCCTAGCGGGAACACAGATACGCAGTATTTT.